These 30 T cell receptor beta chains share one sample of origin, sequenced in a study of T cell responses to AZD1222 COVID-19 vaccine. Profiling relied on immunoSEQ multiplex PCR, and the TCRdb table lists in-frame clones only, not all of them. The data show 75,000 to 100,000 clones, nearly 90% seen once. The sequenced sample was peripheral blood, obtained on day 0 of AZD1222 vaccination. The receptors were sampled from an adult in good health.

The chain has TRBV19 and TRBJ1-6; D unclear. The CDR3 has 13 residues. The germline gives CDR1 LNHDA, CDR2 SQIVND (reference sequence). The V end lost 3 bases, the J end lost 8 bases, and 8 bases lay between the germline ends. The CDR3 nucleotides read TGTGCCAGTAGTATCCGAAAGGATTCACCCCTCCACTTT. It translates to CASSIRKDSPLHF. Full variable domain (remainder filled in from reference TRBV19 and TRBJ1-6): DGGITQSPKYLFRKEGQNVTLSCEQNLNHDAMYWYRQDPGQGLRLIYYSQIVNDFQKGDIAEGYSVSREKKESFPLTVTSAQKNPTAFYLCASSIRKDSPLHFGNGTRLTVT.

The CDR3 is CATSPPDRSDGYTF. The CDR3 nucleotides read TGTGCCACCAGTCCACCGGACAGGTCAGATGGCTACACCTTC. The genes are TRBV24-1 and TRBJ1-2; 7 nucleotides match TRBD1. This CDR3 comprises 14 residues. Trimming cost V 6 bases and J 6 bases; bases outside gene matches: 9. From germline, CDR1 is KGHDR and CDR2 SFDVKD.

This sequence joins TRBV5-4 and TRBJ2-1; maybe TRBD1 (9 bases). CDR3 length: 16 amino acids. The germline V and J ends were trimmed by 4 bases and 4 bases, with 18 bases remaining between them. The germline V gene has CDR1 SGHNT and CDR2 YYREEE (reference sequence). This CDR3 is CASSPAGGQGYNEQFF. DNA for the CDR3: TGTGCCAGCAGCCCTGCGGGGGGACAGGGTTACAATGAGCAGTTCTTC.

The V and J genes are TRBV5-1 and TRBJ2-7; 8 bases align to TRBD1. In germline, CDR1 is SGHRS, CDR2 YFSETQ. The CDR3 has 13 amino acids. The V segment lost 2 bases and the J segment 5 bases; nucleotides outside the gene matches: 3. This CDR3 reads CASSFQGANEQYF. The CDR3, as DNA: TGCGCCAGCAGCTTCCAGGGGGCTAACGAGCAGTACTTC.

The chain joins TRBV7-3 to TRBJ2-7; D possibly matches TRBD1 or TRBD2 (6 bases each). The CDR3 totals 13 residues. V was clipped by 5 bases and J by 3 bases, with 11 bases between them. In germline, CDR1 is SGHTA, CDR2 FQGTGA. CDR3 in DNA: TGTGCCAGCAGCAACGGAGGGGGCTACGAGCAGTACTTC. Amino acid sequence: CASSNGGGYEQYF.

The chain combines TRBV2 with TRBJ1-3; no reliable D call. CDR1 and CDR2 from the germline V gene are SNHLY and FYNNEI. V lost 6 bases and J lost 0, with 15 bases in between. CDR3 length equals 16 residues. CDR3 DNA: TGTGCCAGCAGAATAGACAACTCTCACTCTGGAAACACCATATATTTT. This encodes CASRIDNSHSGNTIYF.

The rearrangement joins TRBV27 to TRBJ2-3; 9 bases line up with TRBD2. CDR1 and CDR2 (germline): MNHEY, SMNVEV (reference sequence). CDR3 length: 14 amino acids. Trimming cost V 7 bases and J 6 bases; bases outside gene matches: 8. For the CDR3, the DNA is TGTGCCAGCATTGCGGGGGGGGCATCCGATACGCAGTATTTT. This sequence encodes CASIAGGASDTQYF.

This chain connects TRBV25-1 to TRBJ1-4; D perhaps matches TRBD1 (5 bases). Per germline, CDR1 MGHDK and CDR2 SYGVNS. The CDR3 runs 13 residues. The V and J ends lost 7 bases and 10 bases respectively, with 16 bases between them. For the CDR3, the DNA is TGTGCCAGCACCGGGCAGGGTCCTGGAAAACTGTTTTTT. This gives the protein CASTGQGPGKLFF.

The genes are TRBV7-2 and TRBJ1-4, with a weak D call TRBD1 (6 bases). The CDR3 has 14 amino acids. Germline-derived CDR1 and CDR2 are SGHTA and FQGNSA. Trimming stripped 6 bases from V and 8 bases from J, with 16 bases between. CDR3 amino acids: CASSNAGTKEKLFF. The CDR3 coding sequence is TGTGCCAGCAGTAATGCCGGGACAAAAGAAAAACTGTTTTTT.

The chain has TRBV2 and TRBJ2-5; possible D gene TRBD2, 7 bases. Germline loops: CDR1 SNHLY, CDR2 FYNNEI. CDR3 length: 16 residues. V lost 2 bases, J lost 4 bases, and 17 bases lay in between. Written as DNA, the CDR3 is TGTGCCAGCAGTGAATTGGGGGGCGGGGGAGCAGAGACCCAGTACTTC. This encodes CASSELGGGGAETQYF.

The chain uses TRBV19 and TRBJ1-5; 7 nucleotides agree with TRBD1. V dropped 11 bases and J dropped 3; count of bases not matched to a gene: 7. Germline values: CDR1 LNHDA, CDR2 SQIVND (reference sequence). The CDR3 totals 13 residues. This CDR3 is CAGGTALNQPQHF. For the CDR3, the DNA is TGTGCCGGCGGGACAGCCCTCAATCAGCCCCAGCATTTT. Complete variable domain (other parts from reference TRBV19 and TRBJ1-5): DGGITQSPKYLFRKEGQNVTLSCEQNLNHDAMYWYRQDPGQGLRLIYYSQIVNDFQKGDIAEGYSVSREKKESFPLTVTSAQKNPTAFYLCAGGTALNQPQHFGDGTRLSIL.

The chain links TRBV7-3 to TRBJ1-2; D perhaps matches TRBD1 (5 bases). The CDR3 has 16 amino acids. With 0 bases removed from V and 3 bases from J, the gap between germline ends came to 14 bases. Germline CDR1 and CDR2: SGHTA and FQGTGA. The CDR3, as DNA: TGTGCCAGCAGCTTAACGGCAGGGACGGTCGACTATGGCTACACCTTC. Protein sequence: CASSLTAGTVDYGYTF.

The chain links TRBV9 to TRBJ1-5; D is unclear. Germline V gene data show CDR1 as SGDLS and CDR2 as YYNGEE. The CDR3 runs to 17 residues. V lost 0 bases and J 6 bases, leaving 19 bases between the germline ends. The CDR3 sequence is CASSVGWMGWVGQPQHF. The CDR3 nucleotides are TGTGCCAGCAGCGTAGGGTGGATGGGTTGGGTAGGTCAGCCCCAGCATTTT.

The rearrangement links TRBV2 to TRBJ1-6; D unresolved. CDR1 is SNHLY, CDR2 FYNNEI, per germline. The CDR3 covers 15 residues. Trimming removed 4 bases from V and 5 bases from J, with 12 bases in between. CDR3: CASSALTPDNSPLHF. The CDR3 region has the DNA TGTGCCAGCAGTGCCCTCACACCCGATAATTCACCCCTCCACTTT.

This chain joins TRBV3-1 (or the pseudogene TRBV3-2) and TRBJ2-7; D gene unclear. Between the trimmed V and J ends, which lost 1 base and 7 bases, there was a span of 17 bases. Germline V gene data show CDR1 as LGHDT and CDR2 as YNNKEL (reference sequence). This CDR3 comprises 15 residues. CDR3 nucleotides: TGTGCCAGCAGCCAAGGGGCGGCCTCTTCTAGGGAGCAGTACTTC. Translated, it gives CASSQGAASSREQYF.

The chain joins TRBV7-8 to TRBJ2-3; D may be TRBD2 (6 bases). This CDR3 is built from 16 residues. Germline CDR1 SGHVS, CDR2 FQNEAQ. Trimming took 1 base from V and 0 from J, leaving 11 bases between them. The CDR3 protein is CASSLGLAVSTDTQYF. The CDR3 region has the DNA TGTGCCAGCAGCTTAGGGTTAGCGGTTAGCACAGATACGCAGTATTTT.

The chain employs TRBV12-5 and TRBJ1-1; D possibly corresponds to TRBD1 (6 bases). Germline CDR1 and CDR2: LGHNT and FRNRAP. Deletions cut 3 bases from V and 0 bases from J, with 38 bases between. The CDR3 length is 24 residues. CDR3 in DNA: TGTGCTAGTGGTTTAACTACTTTTAGACAGGCGTGGGGGGAAAGGGGGTACATGAACACTGAAGCTTTCTTT. Translated: CASGLTTFRQAWGERGYMNTEAFF.

The chain uses TRBV27 and TRBJ2-7; D might be TRBD2 (6 bases). CDR3 size: 16 residues. Germline CDR1 reads MNHEY; CDR2 reads SMNVEV (reference sequence). Trimming pared 0 bases from V and 4 bases from J, leaving 16 bases between. The CDR3 DNA is TGTGCCAGCAGTTTATCTGATGGGGAGGTAGAGTACGAGCAGTACTTC. This encodes CASSLSDGEVEYEQYF.

The chain joins TRBV6-5 to TRBJ2-2, with D possibly being TRBD1 (7 bases). Trimming removed 6 bases at V and 7 bases at J, with 12 bases between. There are 13 residues in the CDR3. The V gene's germline CDR1 is MNHEY and CDR2 SVGAGI. CDR3 loop: CASREGANGELFF. In nucleotides, the CDR3 is TGTGCCAGCAGGGAGGGGGCCAACGGGGAGCTGTTTTTT.

The CDR3 here is CASSFPGGFYGYTF. The CDR3 DNA is TGTGCCAGCAGTTTCCCAGGGGGCTTCTATGGCTACACCTTC. This chain links TRBV28 with TRBJ1-2; 8 nucleotides agree with TRBD1. Germline V lookup: CDR1 MDHEN, CDR2 SYDVKM. This CDR3 comprises 14 residues. The V gene end was trimmed by 3 bases and the J gene end by 4 bases; junction bases not matched to a gene: 4.

The V gene is TRBV27, the J gene TRBJ2-1; TRBD1 matches at 7 bases. CDR1 and CDR2 (germline): MNHEY, SMNVEV (reference sequence). The CDR3 spans 14 residues. The J segment lost 8 bases and the V segment lost 5 bases, leaving 9 bases of the junction unmatched. The CDR3 loop reads CASSVQGIRHEQFF. CDR3 nucleotides: TGTGCCAGCAGTGTACAGGGGATCCGGCATGAGCAGTTCTTC.

J is TRBJ2-1 and V is TRBV3-1 (or the pseudogene TRBV3-2); D might be TRBD2 (5 bases). The CDR3 runs to 14 residues. CDR1 and CDR2 (germline): LGHDT, YNNKEL (reference sequence). With 0 bases removed from V and 4 bases from J, the gap between germline ends came to 7 bases. The CDR3 sequence is CASSQDEGYNEQFF. CDR3 nucleotide sequence: TGTGCCAGCAGCCAAGATGAGGGATACAATGAGCAGTTCTTC.

The rearrangement uses TRBV7-6 and TRBJ2-2; D possibly corresponds to TRBD2 (5 bases). This CDR3 spans 13 amino acids. Trimming took 5 bases from V and 5 from J, leaving 9 bases between them. In germline, CDR1 is SGHVS, CDR2 FNYEAQ. CDR3: CASSLTRTGELFF. The CDR3 nucleotides read TGTGCCAGCAGCCTCACTAGAACCGGGGAGCTGTTTTTT. Drawing the rest from reference TRBV7-6 and TRBJ2-2, the complete variable domain is GAGVSQSPRYKVTKRGQDVALRCDPISGHVSLYWYRQALGQGPEFLTYFNYEAQQDKSGLPNDRFSAERPEGSISTLTIQRTEQRDSAMYRCASSLTRTGELFFGEGSRLTVL.

The CDR3 sequence is CASSPGVSGGKETQYF. DNA of the CDR3: TGTGCCAGCAGCCCAGGGGTCAGCGGGGGGAAAGAGACCCAGTACTTC. The chain combines TRBV7-3 with TRBJ2-5; 9 bases line up with TRBD2. This CDR3 comprises 16 residues. V lost 5 bases and J lost 3; bases outside the gene matches: 10. Germline V lookup: CDR1 SGHTA, CDR2 FQGTGA. Looking up the rest from reference TRBV7-3 and TRBJ2-5 gives the full variable domain: GAGVSQTPSNKVTEKGKYVELRCDPISGHTALYWYRQSLGQGPEFLIYFQGTGAADDSGLPNDRFFAVRPEGSVSTLKIQRTERGDSAVYLCASSPGVSGGKETQYFGPGTRLLVL.

CDR3 in amino acids: CASSPGSAKNIQYF. CDR3 coding DNA: TGCGCCAGCAGCCCAGGGAGTGCCAAAAACATTCAGTACTTC. This sequence joins TRBV5-1 and TRBJ2-4; D may correspond to TRBD1 or TRBD2 (5 bases each). Trimming left V 4 bases short and J 1 base short, with 9 bases between. Germline V gene data show CDR1 as SGHRS and CDR2 as YFSETQ. The CDR3 runs to 14 residues.

This chain uses TRBV7-9 with TRBJ2-7; D is ambiguous. Germline V gives CDR1 SEHNR, CDR2 FQNEAQ (reference sequence). The CDR3 is made up of 12 amino acids. Trimming removed 6 bases at V and 4 bases at J, with 10 bases between. DNA for the CDR3: TGTGCCAGCAGTTCTCTCAGATACGAGCAGTACTTC. Its protein product is CASSSLRYEQYF.

This clone was detected a few times. This rearrangement joins TRBV6-1 to TRBJ1-2; D may be TRBD1 (6 bases). Germline CDR1 reads MNHNS; CDR2 reads SASEGT. The CDR3 contains 14 residues. The V end lost 0 bases, the J end lost 5 bases, and 10 bases lay between the germline ends. DNA for the CDR3: TGTGCCAGCAGTGAAGCTGGACAGAGGTATGGCTACACCTTC. Translating it yields CASSEAGQRYGYTF.

The chain recombines TRBV19 with TRBJ2-7; 9 nucleotides line up with TRBD2. Germline loops: CDR1 LNHDA, CDR2 SQIVND (reference sequence). The CDR3 contains 16 residues. Trimming cost V 2 bases and J 1 base; bases outside gene matches: 6. CDR3 residues: CASSIFSTSGSYEQYF. The CDR3 DNA reads as TGTGCCAGTAGTATATTTTCGACTAGCGGATCCTACGAGCAGTACTTC.

J is TRBJ1-1 and V is TRBV11-2, with D perhaps TRBD1 (5 bases). CDR3 size: 15 residues. Germline lookup yields CDR1 SGHAT and CDR2 FQNNGV. V lost 4 bases and J lost 0, with 12 bases in between. CDR3 loop: CASSWGVGLNTEAFF. The CDR3 nucleotides are TGTGCCAGCAGCTGGGGGGTAGGGCTGAACACTGAAGCTTTCTTT.

This rearrangement joins TRBV7-2 to TRBJ1-1; D is undetermined. The V end was cut by 5 bases, the J end by 0 bases, with 13 bases between. The V gene's germline CDR1 is SGHTA and CDR2 FQGNSA. This CDR3 has 15 residues. The DNA of the CDR3 is TGTGCCAGCAGCCCCGTCGGGCAGTTGAACACTGAAGCTTTCTTT. Protein sequence: CASSPVGQLNTEAFF. Full variable domain (remainder filled in from reference TRBV7-2 and TRBJ1-1): GAGVSQSPSNKVTEKGKDVELRCDPISGHTALYWYRQSLGQGLEFLIYFQGNSAPDKSGLPSDRFSAERTGGSVSTLTIQRTQQEDSAVYLCASSPVGQLNTEAFFGQGTRLTVV.